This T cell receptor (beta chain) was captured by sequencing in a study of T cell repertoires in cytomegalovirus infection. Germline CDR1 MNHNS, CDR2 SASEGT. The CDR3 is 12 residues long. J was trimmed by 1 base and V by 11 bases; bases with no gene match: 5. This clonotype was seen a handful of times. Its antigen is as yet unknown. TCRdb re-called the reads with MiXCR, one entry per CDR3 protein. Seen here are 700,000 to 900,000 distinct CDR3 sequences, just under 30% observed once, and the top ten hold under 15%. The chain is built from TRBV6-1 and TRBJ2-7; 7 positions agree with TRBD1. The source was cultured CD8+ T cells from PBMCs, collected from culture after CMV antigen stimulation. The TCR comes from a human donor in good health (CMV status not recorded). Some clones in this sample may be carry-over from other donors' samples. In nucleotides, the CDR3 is TGTGCCCTTGGGGGACAGTCCTACGAGCAGTACTTC. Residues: CALGGQSYEQYF.